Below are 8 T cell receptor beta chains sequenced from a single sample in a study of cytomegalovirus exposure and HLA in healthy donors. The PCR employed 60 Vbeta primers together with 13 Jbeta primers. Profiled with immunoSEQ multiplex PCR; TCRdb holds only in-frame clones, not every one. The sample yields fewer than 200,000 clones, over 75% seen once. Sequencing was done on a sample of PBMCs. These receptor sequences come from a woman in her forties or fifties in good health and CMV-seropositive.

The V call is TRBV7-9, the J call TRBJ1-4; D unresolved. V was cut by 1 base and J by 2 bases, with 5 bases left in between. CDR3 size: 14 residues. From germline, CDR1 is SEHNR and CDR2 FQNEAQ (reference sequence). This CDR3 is CASSLDTTNEKLFF. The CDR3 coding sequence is TGTGCCAGCAGCTTAGATACTACTAATGAAAAACTGTTTTTT.

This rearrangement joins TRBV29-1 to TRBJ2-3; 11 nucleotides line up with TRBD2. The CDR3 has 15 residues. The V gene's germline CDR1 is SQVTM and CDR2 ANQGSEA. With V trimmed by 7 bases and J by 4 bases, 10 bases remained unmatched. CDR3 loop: CSGWGSGRDPDTQYF. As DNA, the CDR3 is TGCAGCGGTTGGGGTAGCGGGAGGGATCCAGATACGCAGTATTTT.

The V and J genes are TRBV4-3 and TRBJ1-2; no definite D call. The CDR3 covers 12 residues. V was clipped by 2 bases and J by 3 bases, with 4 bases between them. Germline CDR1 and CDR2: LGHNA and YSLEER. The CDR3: CASSQRDYGYTF. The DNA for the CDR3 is TGCGCCAGCAGCCAAAGAGACTATGGCTACACCTTC.

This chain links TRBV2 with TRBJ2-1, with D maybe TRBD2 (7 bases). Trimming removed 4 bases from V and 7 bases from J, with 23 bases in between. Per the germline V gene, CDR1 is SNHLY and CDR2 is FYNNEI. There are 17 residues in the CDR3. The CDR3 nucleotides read TGTGCCAGCAGTGGAGGAAGTGCGGGGGCGCGGAGGAATGAGCAGTTCTTC. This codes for CASSGGSAGARRNEQFF. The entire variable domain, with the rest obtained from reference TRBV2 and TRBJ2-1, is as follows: EPEVTQTPSHQVTQMGQEVILRCVPISNHLYFYWYRQILGQKVEFLVSFYNNEISEKSEIFDDQFSVERPDGSNFTLKIRSTKLEDSAMYFCASSGGSAGARRNEQFFGPGTRLTVL.

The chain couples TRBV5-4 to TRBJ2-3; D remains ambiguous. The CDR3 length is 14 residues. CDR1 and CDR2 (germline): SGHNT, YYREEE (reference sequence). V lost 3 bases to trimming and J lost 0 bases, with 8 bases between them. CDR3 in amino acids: CASSSSPSTDTQYF. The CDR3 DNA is TGTGCCAGCAGCTCTTCCCCCAGCACAGATACGCAGTATTTT.

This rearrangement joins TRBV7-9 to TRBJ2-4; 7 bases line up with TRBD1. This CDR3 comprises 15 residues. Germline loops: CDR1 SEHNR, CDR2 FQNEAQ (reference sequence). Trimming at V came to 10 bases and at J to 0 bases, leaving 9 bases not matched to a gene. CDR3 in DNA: TGTGCCACAACTAAAACAGGGGTAGCCAAAAACATTCAGTACTTC. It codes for CATTKTGVAKNIQYF.

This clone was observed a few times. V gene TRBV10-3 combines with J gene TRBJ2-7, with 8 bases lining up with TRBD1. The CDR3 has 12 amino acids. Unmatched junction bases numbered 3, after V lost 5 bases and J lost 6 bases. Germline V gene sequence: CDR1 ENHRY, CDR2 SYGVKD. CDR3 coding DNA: TGTGCCATCAGTTCAACAGGGGGCGAGCAGTACTTC. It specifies CAISSTGGEQYF.

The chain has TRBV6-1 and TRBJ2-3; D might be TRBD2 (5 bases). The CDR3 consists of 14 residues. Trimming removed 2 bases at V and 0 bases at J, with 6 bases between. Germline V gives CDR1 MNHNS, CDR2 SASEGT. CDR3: CASSERGSTDTQYF. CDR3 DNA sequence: TGTGCCAGCAGTGAACGGGGTAGCACAGATACGCAGTATTTT.